This TCR beta chain appears in the sequencing data of a study of CD8 T cells in ankylosing spondylitis. The ends were cut back, 3 bases at V and 10 bases at J, with 10 bases in the middle. Germline lookup yields CDR1 LNHNV and CDR2 YYDKDF (reference sequence). The CDR3 runs to 13 residues. This clonotype showed up many times. Its specificity is not known. Study conclusions and caveats: Existing reports had already noted some motif variants in reactive arthritis synovial fluid and blood. Disease-linked clones bore a CD8+ phenotype, appearing relatively rarely in peripheral blood. Enrichment of disease-linked clones was reportedly significant in matched ankylosing spondylitis synovial fluid.

Quantitative 5'-RACE with molecular barcodes produced the TCR beta libraries. TCRdb processed the 5' RACE reads anew with MiXCR; each CDR3 protein has one entry. The sample includes fewer than 350,000 distinct CDR3 sequences, more than 9% of them seen just once. The specimen sequenced was blood, either unsorted or a sorted T cell fraction (not recorded which). The receptor was isolated from a female donor with ankylosing spondylitis or in good health (not recorded which). The chain recombines TRBV15 with TRBJ1-6; weak D call: TRBD1 (5 bases). DNA for the CDR3: TGTGCCACCAGCAGCAGGGAAAGGTCACCCCTCCACTTT. It yields the protein CATSSRERSPLHF.